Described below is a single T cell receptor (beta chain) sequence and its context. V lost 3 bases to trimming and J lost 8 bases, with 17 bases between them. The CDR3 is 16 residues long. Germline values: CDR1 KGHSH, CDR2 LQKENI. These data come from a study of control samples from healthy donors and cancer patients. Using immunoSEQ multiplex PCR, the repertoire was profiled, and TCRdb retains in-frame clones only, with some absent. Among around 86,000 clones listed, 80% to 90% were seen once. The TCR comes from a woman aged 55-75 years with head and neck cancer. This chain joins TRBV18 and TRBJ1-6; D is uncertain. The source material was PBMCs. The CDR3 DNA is TGTGCCAGCTCACCGGAGCTGGAGACCCGAGATTCACCCCTCCACTTT. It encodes CASSPELETRDSPLHF.